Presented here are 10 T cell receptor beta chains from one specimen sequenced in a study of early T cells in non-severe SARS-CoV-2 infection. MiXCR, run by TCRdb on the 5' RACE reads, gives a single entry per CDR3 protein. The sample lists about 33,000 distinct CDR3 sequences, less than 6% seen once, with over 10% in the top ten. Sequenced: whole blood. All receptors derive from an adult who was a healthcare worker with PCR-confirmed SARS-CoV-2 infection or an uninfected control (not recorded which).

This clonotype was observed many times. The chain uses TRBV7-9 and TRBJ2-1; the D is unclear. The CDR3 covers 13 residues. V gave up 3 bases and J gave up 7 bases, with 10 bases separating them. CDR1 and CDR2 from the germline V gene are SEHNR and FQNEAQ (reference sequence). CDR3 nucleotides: TGTGCCAGCAGCTTGACTTCGGCGAATGAGCAGTTCTTC. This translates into CASSLTSANEQFF.

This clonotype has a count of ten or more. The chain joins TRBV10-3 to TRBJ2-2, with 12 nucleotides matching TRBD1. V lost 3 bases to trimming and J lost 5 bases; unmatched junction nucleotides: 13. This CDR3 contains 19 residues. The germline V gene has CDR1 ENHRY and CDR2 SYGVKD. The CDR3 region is CAISERGTGGRRGTGELFF. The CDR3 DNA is TGTGCCATCAGTGAACGCGGGACAGGGGGCCGGCGGGGAACCGGGGAGCTGTTTTTT.

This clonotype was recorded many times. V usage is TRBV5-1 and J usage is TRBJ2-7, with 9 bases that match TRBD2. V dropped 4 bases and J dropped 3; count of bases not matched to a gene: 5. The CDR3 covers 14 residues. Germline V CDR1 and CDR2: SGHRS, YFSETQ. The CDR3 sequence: CASSNGAGGYEQYF. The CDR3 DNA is TGCGCCAGCAGCAATGGAGCGGGGGGCTACGAGCAGTACTTC.

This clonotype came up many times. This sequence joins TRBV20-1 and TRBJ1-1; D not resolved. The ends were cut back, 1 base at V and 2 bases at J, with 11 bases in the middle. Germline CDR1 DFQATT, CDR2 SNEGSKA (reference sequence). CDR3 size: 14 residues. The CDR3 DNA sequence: TGCAGTGCTAGAGTTGGAACAGCCAACACTGAAGCTTTCTTT. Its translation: CSARVGTANTEAFF.

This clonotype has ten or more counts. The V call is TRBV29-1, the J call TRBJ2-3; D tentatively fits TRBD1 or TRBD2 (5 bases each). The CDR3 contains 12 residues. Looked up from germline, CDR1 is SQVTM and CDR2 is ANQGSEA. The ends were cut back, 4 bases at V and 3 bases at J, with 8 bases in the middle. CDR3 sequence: CSVAEGTDTQYF. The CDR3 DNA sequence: TGCAGCGTTGCCGAGGGGACAGATACGCAGTATTTT.

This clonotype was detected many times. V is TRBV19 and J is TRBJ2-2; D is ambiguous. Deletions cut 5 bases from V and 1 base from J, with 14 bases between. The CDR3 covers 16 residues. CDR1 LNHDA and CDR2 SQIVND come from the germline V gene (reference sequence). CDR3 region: CASSFRSTKNTGELFF. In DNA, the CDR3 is TGTGCCAGTAGTTTTAGGTCGACAAAGAACACCGGGGAGCTGTTTTTT.

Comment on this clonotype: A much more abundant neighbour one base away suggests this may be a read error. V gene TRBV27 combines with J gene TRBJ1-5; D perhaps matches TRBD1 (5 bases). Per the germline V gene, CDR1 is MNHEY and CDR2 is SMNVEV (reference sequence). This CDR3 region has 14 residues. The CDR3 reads CASSSDSPNQPRHF. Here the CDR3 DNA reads TGTGCCAGCAGTTCCGACAGCCCAAATCAGCCCCGGCATTTT.

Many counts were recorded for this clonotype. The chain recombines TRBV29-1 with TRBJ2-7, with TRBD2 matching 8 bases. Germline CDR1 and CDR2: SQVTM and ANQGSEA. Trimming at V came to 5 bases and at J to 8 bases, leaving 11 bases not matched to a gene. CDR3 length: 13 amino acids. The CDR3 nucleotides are TGCAGCGTTCCCGAGAAGCGGGGGTTTAAGCAGTACTTC. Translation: CSVPEKRGFKQYF.

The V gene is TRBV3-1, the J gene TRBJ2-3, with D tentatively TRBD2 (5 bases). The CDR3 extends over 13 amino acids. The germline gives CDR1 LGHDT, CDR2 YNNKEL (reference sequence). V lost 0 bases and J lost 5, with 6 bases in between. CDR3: CASSQDAGDTQYF. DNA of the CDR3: TGTGCCAGCAGCCAAGATGCGGGAGATACGCAGTATTTT.

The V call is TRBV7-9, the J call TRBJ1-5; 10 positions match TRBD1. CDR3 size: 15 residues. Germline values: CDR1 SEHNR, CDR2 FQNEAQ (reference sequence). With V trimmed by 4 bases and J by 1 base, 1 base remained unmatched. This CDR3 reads CASSSDRGSNQPQHF. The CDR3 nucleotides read TGTGCCAGCAGCTCGGACAGGGGGAGCAATCAGCCCCAGCATTTT.